These 24 T cell receptor beta chains share one sample of origin, sequenced in a study of spatial heterogeneity in lung cancer. The time point was: sample taken at primary tumor resection. A single record per CDR3 protein comes from TCRdb applying MiXCR to the 5' RACE reads. The sample has more than 4,500 distinct CDR3 sequences, roughly 17% seen once. Findings and caveats of the study: Intratumoral expanded alpha and beta TCR counts were found to track tumor mutation counts.

Their antigens remain unidentified. Here the sequenced sample was lung tumor tissue, taken at surgery. The receptors stem from a male donor with early-stage non-small cell lung cancer.

This clonotype has only a few counts. This chain connects TRBV20-1 to TRBJ2-5; 10 bases match TRBD2. J was trimmed by 1 base and V by 3 bases; bases with no gene match: 5. Germline CDR1 DFQATT, CDR2 SNEGSKA (reference sequence). The CDR3 covers 15 residues. CDR3 nucleotides: TGCAGTGCTAGGAGCTCTAGCGGGAGCCAAGAGACCCAGTACTTC. This encodes CSARSSSGSQETQYF.

This clonotype is labeled medium-sized. This chain connects TRBV20-1 to TRBJ2-7; 9 nucleotides match TRBD1. This CDR3 is built from 15 residues. Germline CDR1 and CDR2: DFQATT and SNEGSKA (reference sequence). V shed 0 bases, J shed 4 bases, and the junction held 7 bases outside the gene matches. CDR3 amino acids: CSARDPGQGFYEQYF. As DNA, the CDR3 is TGCAGTGCTAGAGACCCGGGACAGGGTTTTTACGAGCAGTACTTC.

At least ten counts were recorded for this clonotype. The chain links TRBV2 to TRBJ2-2; 11 bases match TRBD2. This CDR3 is built from 14 residues. Germline V gene sequence: CDR1 SNHLY, CDR2 FYNNEI. V was clipped by 8 bases and J by 5 bases; unmatched bases: 4. CDR3 nucleotides: TGTGCCAGCGTAGCGGGGGGGCCGACCGGGGAGCTGTTTTTT. The encoded protein is CASVAGGPTGELFF.

This clonotype was detected only once. The V gene is TRBV20-1, the J gene TRBJ2-1; 9 bases match TRBD2. Germline V gene data show CDR1 as DFQATT and CDR2 as SNEGSKA (reference sequence). The length of the CDR3 is 15 residues. J gave up 4 bases and V 1 base, and 5 bases lay outside the gene matches. The CDR3 region is CSARVSLAGYNEQFF. The CDR3 nucleotides read TGCAGTGCTAGAGTTAGTCTAGCGGGGTACAATGAGCAGTTCTTC.

About this clonotype itself: A much larger clone lies one base from this, so it may be a read error. The chain joins TRBV28 to TRBJ1-1; tentative D call: TRBD1 (6 bases). V shed 11 bases and J shed 3 bases, with 10 bases lying between them. Germline-derived CDR1 and CDR2 are MDHEN and SYDVKM. This CDR3 has 11 amino acids. The CDR3 DNA sequence: TGTGCCCCTCAGGGGCACACTGAAGCTTTCTTT. Translating gives CAPQGHTEAFF.

In its sample, this clonotype was seen a few times. The rearrangement uses TRBV11-2 and TRBJ1-1; possible D gene TRBD1, 5 bases. V was trimmed by 1 base and J by 1 base, leaving 7 bases between them. This CDR3 is 14 amino acids long. Germline lookup yields CDR1 SGHAT and CDR2 FQNNGV. Here the CDR3 DNA reads TGTGCCAGCAGCTTAGGGCAGGGGAACACTGAAGCTTTCTTT. Amino acid sequence: CASSLGQGNTEAFF.

The chain links TRBV12-3 or TRBV12-4 to TRBJ2-5, with 10 bases fitting TRBD2. This CDR3 is built from 15 residues. The trim removed 5 bases at V and 4 bases at J, leaving 7 bases unmatched. In DNA, the CDR3 is TGTGCCAGCAGTCCTAGCGGGAGCTCTGGAGAGACCCAGTACTTC. This encodes CASSPSGSSGETQYF.

This clonotype was recorded many times. This chain uses TRBV5-1 with TRBJ2-3, with 7 nucleotides matching TRBD1. Germline CDR1 SGHRS, CDR2 YFSETQ. This CDR3 region has 17 residues. The V and J ends lost 0 bases and 0 bases, in that order; junction bases with no gene match: 7. CDR3 sequence reads: CASSLGIGQASTDTQYF. The CDR3, as DNA: TGCGCCAGCAGCTTGGGGATTGGACAGGCAAGCACAGATACGCAGTATTTT.

The chain has TRBV29-1 and TRBJ2-7; 10 nucleotides line up with TRBD2. V lost 7 bases to trimming and J lost 6 bases; unmatched junction nucleotides: 6. The CDR3 spans 12 residues. Germline V gives CDR1 SQVTM, CDR2 ANQGSEA. The CDR3 protein is CSAGLAAAEQYF. Written as DNA, the CDR3 is TGCAGCGCCGGACTAGCGGCAGCCGAGCAGTACTTC.

This clonotype was seen a handful of times. The chain is built from TRBV12-3 or TRBV12-4 and TRBJ2-5; D possibly uses TRBD1 or TRBD2 (5 bases each). V dropped 5 bases and J dropped 2 bases, with 18 bases sitting between them. This CDR3 is 16 amino acids long. The CDR3 sequence is CASSPRDLGGQETQYF. CDR3 nucleotide sequence: TGTGCCAGCAGTCCCCGGGACCTAGGCGGGCAAGAGACCCAGTACTTC.

This clonotype was counted ten times or more. CDR3 region: CASSLFTTGNQPQHF. The CDR3 coding sequence is TGTGCCAGCAGTTTATTTACGACAGGCAATCAGCCCCAGCATTTT. The J gene is TRBJ1-5, the V gene TRBV28, with TRBD1 as a possible D gene (5 bases). Germline lookup yields CDR1 MDHEN and CDR2 SYDVKM. Trimming removed 1 base from V and 2 bases from J, with 9 bases in between. The CDR3 covers 15 residues.

By sample fraction, this clonotype is medium-sized. This chain connects TRBV6-6 to TRBJ2-7, with D possibly matching TRBD2 (6 bases). Deletions cut 10 bases from V and 0 bases from J, with 10 bases between. The CDR3 sequence is 12 residues long. The V gene's germline CDR1 is MNHNY and CDR2 SVGAGI (reference sequence). The CDR3 loop reads CATRGSSYEQYF. The CDR3 coding sequence is TGTGCCACCCGGGGGAGCTCCTACGAGCAGTACTTC.

This clonotype was recorded many times. The V gene is TRBV29-1, the J gene TRBJ2-3, with D possibly matching TRBD2 (6 bases). The CDR3 contains 15 residues. Germline CDR1 SQVTM, CDR2 ANQGSEA. V was shortened by 1 base and J by 2 bases, with 13 bases between the two germline ends. The CDR3 loop reads CSVEVTKRVTDTQYF. In DNA form, the CDR3 reads TGCAGCGTTGAAGTAACCAAGCGGGTCACAGATACGCAGTATTTT.

This clonotype was counted between two and nine times. The chain couples TRBV15 to TRBJ2-3; D is uncertain. The V gene lost 1 base and the J gene lost 5 bases, with 4 bases spanning the gap. CDR1 is LNHNV, CDR2 YYDKDF, per germline (reference sequence). This CDR3 is built from 12 residues. Here the CDR3 DNA reads TGTGCCACCAGCAGAGGGGGAGATACGCAGTATTTT. Protein: CATSRGGDTQYF.

V gene TRBV7-2 combines with J gene TRBJ2-3; D gene uncertain. This CDR3 has 15 amino acids. Germline V gives CDR1 SGHTA, CDR2 FQGNSA. Trimming removed 4 bases from V and 0 bases from J, with 11 bases in between. Here the CDR3 reads CASSSNPFSTDTQYF. CDR3 DNA: TGTGCCAGCAGCTCGAATCCTTTTAGCACAGATACGCAGTATTTT.

This clonotype came up many times. V gene TRBV3-1 combines with J gene TRBJ1-1; D call uncertain. This CDR3 is built from 14 residues. Germline V lookup: CDR1 LGHDT, CDR2 YNNKEL (reference sequence). Trimming stripped 0 bases from V and 6 bases from J, with 11 bases between. The CDR3 DNA follows: TGTGCCAGCAGCCAAGATTTTACGGCAGCTGAAGCTTTCTTT. This gives the protein CASSQDFTAAEAFF.

This clonotype is medium-sized (0.01 to 0.1%) by share. The chain joins TRBV4-1 to TRBJ1-1; D is possibly TRBD1 (5 bases). The CDR3 length is 16 residues. Trimming took 5 bases from V and 6 from J, leaving 22 bases between them. Germline CDR1 is MGHRA and CDR2 is YSYEKL. In DNA form, the CDR3 reads TGCGCCAGCAGCTACTTCACTATAGCGGAGACAGCTGAAGCTTTCTTT. This gives the protein CASSYFTIAETAEAFF.

In its sample, this clonotype was seen a few times. The rearrangement joins TRBV10-1 to TRBJ2-1; a possible D gene is TRBD1 (7 bases). Germline assignment: CDR1 WNHNN and CDR2 SYGVQD (reference sequence). The CDR3 loop spans 14 amino acids. The V end lost 6 bases, the J end lost 12 bases, and 21 bases lay between the germline ends. CDR3: CASSTAGGPRVQFF. CDR3 sequence (DNA): TGCGCCAGCAGCACCGCAGGGGGGCCTAGGGTGCAGTTCTTC.

In its sample, this clonotype was seen many times. The gene calls are TRBV4-1 and TRBJ2-7; tentative D call: TRBD2 (6 bases). The CDR3 totals 16 residues. From germline, CDR1 is MGHRA and CDR2 YSYEKL. V was shortened by 4 bases and J by 3 bases, with 19 bases between the two germline ends. The CDR3 region has the DNA TGCGCCAGCAGCCGAAACAGCGGGCCTCAGGACTACGAGCAGTACTTC. Protein: CASSRNSGPQDYEQYF.

This chain uses TRBV6-5 with TRBJ1-1; 11 nucleotides match TRBD1. The CDR3 has 16 residues. V lost 7 bases, J lost 0 bases, and 7 bases stayed unmatched. Per germline, CDR1 MNHEY and CDR2 SVGAGI. The CDR3 region has the DNA TGTGCCAGCATCAGGGACAGGGGGTCCATGAACACTGAAGCTTTCTTT. Translating gives CASIRDRGSMNTEAFF.

This clonotype is medium-sized (0.01 to 0.1%) by share. The V gene is TRBV20-1, the J gene TRBJ1-1; 12 bases are shared with TRBD1. The trim removed 0 bases at V and 6 bases at J, leaving 5 bases unmatched. CDR3 length: 15 residues. Germline assignment: CDR1 DFQATT and CDR2 SNEGSKA (reference sequence). In DNA, the CDR3 is TGCAGTGCTAGAGATTGGGACAGGGGGCTGGCTGAAGCTTTCTTT. Amino acids: CSARDWDRGLAEAFF.

This clonotype turned up a few times. The chain has TRBV18 and TRBJ1-1, with D unresolved. CDR3 size: 13 residues. Deletions cut 6 bases from V and 2 bases from J, with 10 bases between. Germline V CDR1 and CDR2: KGHSH, LQKENI. The CDR3 reads CASSPSYNTEAFF. CDR3 in DNA: TGTGCCAGCTCTCCGAGTTACAACACTGAAGCTTTCTTT.

This clonotype is labeled medium-sized. The V and J genes are TRBV14 and TRBJ2-3, with 7 nucleotides matching TRBD2. The ends lost 4 bases at V and 2 bases at J; junction bases unmatched: 12. This CDR3 contains 17 residues. Germline CDR1 SGHDN, CDR2 FVKESK. In DNA, the CDR3 is TGTGCCAGCAGCCCTCTAGGGACTATCCCGGACACAGATACGCAGTATTTT. Amino acids: CASSPLGTIPDTDTQYF.

By share, this clonotype ranks as medium-sized. This chain connects TRBV5-1 to TRBJ2-1; TRBD2 matches 11 bases. Germline lookup yields CDR1 SGHRS and CDR2 YFSETQ. The CDR3 sequence is 15 residues long. V gave up 1 base and J gave up 9 bases; unmatched junction bases: 6. The CDR3 is CASSLLAGGSGEQFF. Here the CDR3 DNA reads TGCGCCAGCAGCTTGCTAGCGGGAGGTTCAGGTGAGCAGTTCTTC.